Presented here are 10 T cell receptor beta chains from one specimen sequenced in a study of cytomegalovirus exposure and HLA in healthy donors. The PCR contained 60 Vbeta and 13 Jbeta primers. TCRdb's copy holds only in-frame clones and misses some; the assay was immunoSEQ multiplex PCR. The sample lists fewer than 200,000 clones; roughly 13% were seen once. The sample was PBMCs. These receptors were obtained from a man between 45 and 60 years old in good health and CMV-seropositive.

V and J are TRBV9 and TRBJ2-1; 7 bases align to TRBD2. The CDR3 contains 16 residues. The junction had 12 bases not matched to a gene; V was cut back by 2 bases and J by 7 bases. The germline CDR1 and CDR2 sequences are SGDLS and YYNGEE. The chain's CDR3 is CASSVQSGLVGNEQFF. The CDR3 nucleotides are TGTGCCAGCAGCGTTCAAAGCGGACTAGTGGGGAATGAGCAGTTCTTC.

V and J are TRBV4-3 and TRBJ2-7; weak D call: TRBD1 (5 bases). From germline, CDR1 is LGHNA and CDR2 YSLEER. Trimming took off 0 bases at V and 0 bases at J, with 15 bases between the two ends. The CDR3 runs to 17 residues. The CDR3 here is CASSQESVGLHSYEQYF. CDR3 nucleotide sequence: TGCGCCAGCAGCCAAGAAAGTGTGGGGCTCCACTCCTACGAGCAGTACTTC.

The rearrangement links TRBV6-6 to TRBJ2-7; tentatively, D is TRBD1 (6 bases). CDR1 and CDR2 (germline): MNHNY, SVGAGI (reference sequence). The CDR3 loop spans 13 amino acids. V lost 8 bases and J 9 bases, leaving 20 bases between the germline ends. CDR3 nucleotides: TGTGCCAGCGGGGAAGGGGGAGAAAGTCGGCAGTACTTC. This sequence encodes CASGEGGESRQYF.

The V call is TRBV7-8, the J call TRBJ2-4; 8 bases line up with TRBD2. This CDR3 region has 15 residues. Germline V gives CDR1 SGHVS, CDR2 FQNEAQ. V was pared by 1 base and J by 7 bases, with 6 bases of the junction left unmatched. The CDR3 protein is CASSLGGGSGNIQYF. Written as DNA, the CDR3 is TGTGCCAGCAGCTTAGGCGGGGGGAGTGGGAACATTCAGTACTTC. Full variable domain (remainder filled in from reference TRBV7-8 and TRBJ2-4): GAGVSQSPRYKVAKRGQDVALRCDPISGHVSLFWYQQALGQGPEFLTYFQNEAQLDKSGLPSDRFFAERPEGSVSTLKIQRTQQEDSAVYLCASSLGGGSGNIQYFGAGTRLSVL.

This clone came up a few times. The chain combines TRBV29-1 with TRBJ2-2; 10 positions match TRBD1. The germline V gene encodes CDR1 SQVTM and CDR2 ANQGSEA. The CDR3 contains 15 residues. J lost 3 bases, V lost 7 bases, and 8 bases had no gene match. The DNA of the CDR3 is TGCAGCGCTAAAGGGACAGGGGACGACACCGGGGAGCTGTTTTTT. Translation gives CSAKGTGDDTGELFF.

V usage is TRBV11-2 and J usage is TRBJ2-3, with 10 positions matching TRBD2. The CDR3 is 14 amino acids. The germline CDR1 and CDR2 sequences are SGHAT and FQNNGV. V was clipped by 5 bases and J by 5 bases; unmatched bases: 4. Here the CDR3 reads CASSSPSGGDTQYF. CDR3 sequence (DNA): TGTGCCAGCAGCAGCCCTAGCGGGGGAGATACGCAGTATTTT.

The table lists this clone with a few counts. The V call is TRBV7-2, the J call TRBJ1-2; D uncertain. V shed 2 bases and J shed 7 bases, with 14 bases lying between them. Germline V gene data show CDR1 as SGHTA and CDR2 as FQGNSA. The length of the CDR3 is 14 residues. CDR3 in amino acids: CASSLILGIGGYTF. The CDR3 bases are TGTGCCAGCAGCTTAATCTTGGGCATTGGTGGCTACACCTTC.

The gene calls are TRBV7-9 and TRBJ2-7, with 11 bases aligning to TRBD2. This CDR3 region has 18 residues. Germline CDR1 is SEHNR and CDR2 is FQNEAQ (reference sequence). V gave up 5 bases and J gave up 2 bases; unmatched junction bases: 14. The CDR3 bases are TGTGCCAGCAGCCGAGCCGGAACTAGCGGGGGTGACACCTACGAGCAGTACGTC. This codes for CASSRAGTSGGDTYEQYV.

This clone was detected only a few times. The chain joins TRBV27 to TRBJ2-1; a weak D match, TRBD1 (5 bases). Germline lookup yields CDR1 MNHEY and CDR2 SMNVEV (reference sequence). This CDR3 comprises 14 residues. The V end was cut by 10 bases, the J end by 5 bases, with 18 bases between. The CDR3 bases are TGTGCCACCCAAAATAGGGGCCCACACAATGAGCAGTTCTTC. Translated: CATQNRGPHNEQFF.

The V call is TRBV11-3, the J call TRBJ2-7; D gene ambiguous. With 7 bases removed from V and 2 bases from J, the gap between germline ends came to 12 bases. The CDR3 is made up of 13 amino acids. Germline lookup yields CDR1 SGHNT and CDR2 YENEEA. CDR3 DNA sequence: TGTGCCAGCAACCCGACGGGTACCTACGAGCAGTACTTC. As protein: CASNPTGTYEQYF.